This T cell receptor beta chain comes out of a study of OX40 agonist ivuxolimab in advanced cancers. The wider study: Patients were dosed with the agonistic anti-OX40 (CD134) antibody ivuxolimab.

This clone was recorded once. The CDR3 runs to 16 residues. Sequencing used immunoSEQ multiplex PCR; TCRdb keeps in-frame clones, though not all of them. The sample holds 20,000 to 25,000 clones; 88% are singletons and the top ten take approximately 9.6%. The chain joins TRBV21-1 to TRBJ2-3. TRBV21-1 is given as a pseudogene. The origin of this receptor is an adult with an advanced solid tumor such as melanoma, head and neck, liver or kidney cancer. The sample was CD4+ or CD8+ T cells sorted from blood, taken in a trial of the OX40 agonist ivuxolimab. The CDR3 here is CASSKWDLAPTDTQYF. CDR3 bases: TGTGCCAGCAGCAAGTGGGACCTCGCGCCCACAGATACGCAGTATTTT.